This T cell receptor beta chain was sequenced for a study of early T cells in non-severe SARS-CoV-2 infection. Study-wide results and caveats: VDJdb-based annotation leaned toward anti-spike CD8 responses and missed private and CD4 specificities.

CDR3 length: 12 amino acids. The V end was cut by 8 bases, the J end by 1 base, with 5 bases between. Germline V lookup: CDR1 SGHTA, CDR2 FQGTGA. This clonotype was found many times. Antigen specificity is unknown. Unique molecular identifier tags were affixed to discrete cDNA molecules. TCRdb processed the 5' RACE reads anew with MiXCR; each CDR3 protein has one entry. The sample has 40,000 to 60,000 distinct CDR3 sequences, roughly 6.1% seen once. The J gene is TRBJ2-2, the V gene TRBV7-3, with D maybe TRBD1 (5 bases). Sequenced here: whole blood, sampled at baseline. The receptor was isolated from an adult who was a healthcare worker with PCR-confirmed SARS-CoV-2 infection or an uninfected control (not recorded which). In nucleotides, the CDR3 is TGTGCCAGCGGACAGAACACCGGGGAGCTGTTTTTT. Translating it yields CASGQNTGELFF.